A selection of T cell receptor beta chains follows, all from one sample in a study of blood T cells in healthy people across ages. From the 5' RACE reads, TCRdb called clonotypes with MiXCR, one entry per CDR3 protein. This sample has fewer than 800,000 distinct CDR3 sequences, with approximately 25% found just once. The same specimen was also included in a second study, on T cells of mothers and their children.

The sequenced sample consisted of blood. Source of these receptors: a boy between 10 and 17 years old in good health. Both conserved end residues are part of each CDR3. The D gene is left open where the match is weak. Rows give clone size only sometimes, using once, few, many, or a class for an expanded clone.

v_gene	abundance	j_gene	d_gene	CDR3nt	CDR3aa
TRBV29-1	.	TRBJ2-2	.	TGCAGCGTTGAAAACACCGGGGTGCTGTTTTTT	CSVENTGVLFF
TRBV10-3	.	TRBJ2-2	TRBD1	TGTGCCATCAGTGAGTCGTTTTCCAGGACAGGCGTCACCGGGGAGCTGTTTTTT	CAISESFSRTGVTGELFF
TRBV10-3	.	TRBJ2-5	.	TGTGCCTCAACATCAACTCCAGGAGCCCAAGAGACCCAGTACTTC	CASTSTPGAQETQYF
TRBV2	few	TRBJ1-5	TRBD1	TGTGCCAGCATGATAGGACAGGGAGGCAATCAGCCCCAGCATTTT	CASMIGQGGNQPQHF
TRBV4-1	.	TRBJ2-2	TRBD2	TGCGCCAGCAGCACTCCCGACGGACTAGATACCGGGGAGCTGTTTTTT	CASSTPDGLDTGELFF
TRBV6-2/TRBV6-3	once	TRBJ2-5	.	TGTGCCAGCAGCTTGAGGTGGGGGGGCCTGGAGACCCAGTACTTC	CASSLRWGGLETQYF
TRBV20-1	.	TRBJ2-3	.	TGCAGTGCTAGAGGACATAACTTAGATACGCAGTATTTT	CSARGHNLDTQYF
TRBV27	.	TRBJ2-7	.	TGTGCCAGCAGTCCATCTGGGCCTCTCTCCTACGAGCAGTACTTC	CASSPSGPLSYEQYF
TRBV7-2	few	TRBJ2-1	TRBD2	TGTGCCAGCAGCGAACCGGGACTAGCGGGGGGGACGCGGATCTTC	CASSEPGLAGGTRIF
TRBV4-1	.	TRBJ2-7	.	TGCGCCAGCAGCCAAACAAATACCCACGACTACGAGCAGTACTTC	CASSQTNTHDYEQYF
TRBV5-1	.	TRBJ1-4	TRBD1	TGCGCCAGCAGCCCAGGGGGAGATTTGTATTATGAAAAACTGTTTTTT	CASSPGGDLYYEKLFF
TRBV2	.	TRBJ2-2	.	TGTGCCAGCAGGGTAGCAGTCGGGGAGCTGTTTTTT	CASRVAVGELFF
TRBV20-1	.	TRBJ2-5	.	TGCAGTGCTAGCCGGACTCTGGAAACCCAGTACTTC	CSASRTLETQYF
TRBV29-1	.	TRBJ2-1	.	TGCAGCGTTGAAGTCGGGCGAAGCTCCTACAATGAGCAGTTCTTC	CSVEVGRSSYNEQFF
TRBV9	.	TRBJ1-4	TRBD1	TGTGCCAGCAGTGTTGGGACAGGGACCGAAAAACTGTTTTTT	CASSVGTGTEKLFF
TRBV15	few	TRBJ2-7	TRBD2	TGTGCCACCAGCAGAGCCGGGACTAGCGGGAGAAAATACGAGCAGTACTTC	CATSRAGTSGRKYEQYF
TRBV4-2	few	TRBJ2-1	TRBD2	TGTGCCAGCAGCCAAGATATGGGACTAGGGTACAATGAGCAGTTCTTC	CASSQDMGLGYNEQFF
TRBV7-3	few	TRBJ2-1	TRBD2	TGTGCCAGCAGCTTTGGACTAGCGGGAGTTGGTAATGAGCAGTTCTTC	CASSFGLAGVGNEQFF
TRBV28	.	TRBJ1-1	.	TGTGCCAGCATCCTGTCGGTCAGGTTGAACACTGAAGCTTTCTTT	CASILSVRLNTEAFF
TRBV14	few	TRBJ2-5	.	TGTGCCAGCAGGTCCGGACTATCGTATTCTACCCAGTACTTC	CASRSGLSYSTQYF
TRBV20-1	.	TRBJ1-4	TRBD1	TGCAGTGCTAGAGAGGACAGGGTAGAAAAACTGTTTTTT	CSAREDRVEKLFF
TRBV7-2	.	TRBJ2-7	.	TGTGCCAGCAGCTTAGAGGGTGGGGGCGTGAGCTCCTACGAGCAGTACTTC	CASSLEGGGVSSYEQYF
TRBV9	.	TRBJ1-1	.	TGTGCCAGCAGCGCCTCAACAGCGAACACTGAAGCTTTCTTT	CASSASTANTEAFF
TRBV6-5	.	TRBJ1-2	.	TGTGCCAGCAGTTACGGCGGTCTCTATGGCTACACCTTC	CASSYGGLYGYTF
TRBV7-9	few	TRBJ1-3	TRBD1	TGTGCCAGCAGCGTGACAGGGTTTGGAAACACCATATATTTT	CASSVTGFGNTIYF